This T cell receptor beta chain was recovered during a study of T cell responses to AZD1222 COVID-19 vaccine. Study-wide context: Analysis merged second doses at about 4 or about 12 weeks. General observations from the study: Baseline antibody screening turned up just a handful of seropositive AZD1222 recipients.

Regarding this clone: Its antigen is not identified.

Germline CDR1 SGDLS, CDR2 YYNGEE. V gave up 2 bases and J gave up 3 bases, with 14 bases separating them. CDR3 size: 15 residues. The assay was immunoSEQ multiplex PCR, and TCRdb's table has in-frame clones only and misses some. Of 99,000 or so clones listed, around 91% are singletons. Sequencing used peripheral blood, obtained on day 0 of AZD1222 vaccination. V is TRBV9 and J is TRBJ1-1; D uncertain. The receptor's source is an adult in good health. CDR3 in amino acids: CASSVSGRSDTEAFF. CDR3 DNA sequence: TGTGCCAGCAGCGTTAGCGGGCGGTCGGACACTGAAGCTTTCTTT.